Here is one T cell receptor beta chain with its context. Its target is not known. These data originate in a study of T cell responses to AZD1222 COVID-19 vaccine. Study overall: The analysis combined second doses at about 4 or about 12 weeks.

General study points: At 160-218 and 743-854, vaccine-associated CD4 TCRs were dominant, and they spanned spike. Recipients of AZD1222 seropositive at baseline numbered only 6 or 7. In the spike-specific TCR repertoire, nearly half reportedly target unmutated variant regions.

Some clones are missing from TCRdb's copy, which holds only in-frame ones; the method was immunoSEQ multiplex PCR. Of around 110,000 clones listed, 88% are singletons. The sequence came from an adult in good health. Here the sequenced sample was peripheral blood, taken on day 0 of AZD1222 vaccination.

CDR3 sequence reads: CASSITASFQETQYF. For the CDR3, the DNA is TGTGCCAGCAGCATCACGGCGAGCTTCCAAGAGACCCAGTACTTC. V gene TRBV3-1 (or the pseudogene TRBV3-2) combines with J gene TRBJ2-5; the D is unclear. Trimming took off 5 bases at V and 1 base at J, with 14 bases between the two ends. The germline gives CDR1 LGHDT, CDR2 YNNKEL (reference sequence). The CDR3 spans 15 residues.